This T cell receptor beta chain was documented in a study of early T cells in non-severe SARS-CoV-2 infection. Study in general: Chains stayed unpaired after sequencing of bulk RNA from unsorted whole blood. General study results and limits: Comparison of clonotypes with VDJdb favored anti-spike CD8 responses while missing private and CD4 specificities.

This clonotype came up many times. Its target is not known. Researchers attached unique molecular identifiers to individual cDNA molecules. MiXCR, run by TCRdb on the 5' RACE reads, gives a single entry per CDR3 protein. The sample has some 23,000 distinct CDR3 sequences; 4% to 5.5% are singletons. Germline V gene data show CDR1 as SNHLY and CDR2 as FYNNEI. Trimming left V 8 bases short and J 5 bases short, with 21 bases between. The CDR3 consists of 15 residues. The sequencing input was whole blood. The chain employs TRBV2 and TRBJ2-5, with D maybe TRBD1 (6 bases). The receptor was isolated from an adult who was a healthcare worker with PCR-confirmed SARS-CoV-2 infection or an uninfected control (not recorded which). The CDR3 nucleotides read TGTGCCAGCTCGGGAAACCCAGGGGTGGAGGAGACCCAGTACTTC. It specifies CASSGNPGVEETQYF.